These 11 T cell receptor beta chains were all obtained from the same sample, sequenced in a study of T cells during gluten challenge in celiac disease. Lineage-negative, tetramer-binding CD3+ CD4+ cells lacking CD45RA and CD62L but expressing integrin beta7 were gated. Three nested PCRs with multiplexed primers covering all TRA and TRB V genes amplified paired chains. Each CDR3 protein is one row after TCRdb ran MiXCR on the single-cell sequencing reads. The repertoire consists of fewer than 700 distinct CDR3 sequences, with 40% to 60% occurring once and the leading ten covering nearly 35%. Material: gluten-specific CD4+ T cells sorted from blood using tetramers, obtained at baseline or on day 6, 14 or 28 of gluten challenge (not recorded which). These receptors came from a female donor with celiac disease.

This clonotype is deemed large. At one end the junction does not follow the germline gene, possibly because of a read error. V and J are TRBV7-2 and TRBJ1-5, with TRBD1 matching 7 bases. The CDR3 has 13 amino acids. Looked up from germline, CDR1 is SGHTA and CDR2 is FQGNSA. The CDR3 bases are TGTGCCAGCAGCTCATCCCAGGGGGGGCCGCTTAATTTT. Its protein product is CASSSSQGGPLNF.

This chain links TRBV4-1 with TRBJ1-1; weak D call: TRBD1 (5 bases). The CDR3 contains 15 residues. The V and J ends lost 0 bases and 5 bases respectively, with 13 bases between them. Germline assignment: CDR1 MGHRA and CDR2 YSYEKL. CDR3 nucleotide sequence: TGCGCCAGCAGCCAAGAGGCAGGGCGACGGACTGAAGCTTTCTTT. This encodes CASSQEAGRRTEAFF.

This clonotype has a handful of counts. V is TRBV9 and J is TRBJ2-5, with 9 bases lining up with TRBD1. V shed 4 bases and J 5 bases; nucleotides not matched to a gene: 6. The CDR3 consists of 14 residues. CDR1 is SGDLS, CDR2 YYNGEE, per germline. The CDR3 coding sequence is TGTGCCAGCAGCTTGGGACAGGGAGTGGAGACCCAGTACTTC. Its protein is CASSLGQGVETQYF.

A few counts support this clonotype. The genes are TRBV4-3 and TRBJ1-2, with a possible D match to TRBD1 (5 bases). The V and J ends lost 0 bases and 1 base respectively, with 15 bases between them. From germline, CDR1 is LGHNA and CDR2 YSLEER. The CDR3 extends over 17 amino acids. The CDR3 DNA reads TGCGCCAGCAGCCAAGATCTCAGTTCGGGACTTAACTATGGCTACACCTTC. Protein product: CASSQDLSSGLNYGYTF.

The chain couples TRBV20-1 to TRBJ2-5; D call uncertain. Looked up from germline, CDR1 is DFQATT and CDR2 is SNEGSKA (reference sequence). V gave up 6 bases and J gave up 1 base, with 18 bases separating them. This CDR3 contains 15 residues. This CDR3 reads CSAPPPLGPQETQYF. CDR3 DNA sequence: TGCAGTGCGCCGCCCCCGCTAGGCCCCCAAGAGACCCAGTACTTC.

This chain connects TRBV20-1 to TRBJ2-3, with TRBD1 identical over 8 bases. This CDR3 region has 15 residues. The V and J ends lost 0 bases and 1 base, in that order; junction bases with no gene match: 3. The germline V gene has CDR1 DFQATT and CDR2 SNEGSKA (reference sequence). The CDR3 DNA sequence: TGCAGTGCTAGAGATCCGGGACAGGGCACAGATACGCAGTATTTT. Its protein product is CSARDPGQGTDTQYF.

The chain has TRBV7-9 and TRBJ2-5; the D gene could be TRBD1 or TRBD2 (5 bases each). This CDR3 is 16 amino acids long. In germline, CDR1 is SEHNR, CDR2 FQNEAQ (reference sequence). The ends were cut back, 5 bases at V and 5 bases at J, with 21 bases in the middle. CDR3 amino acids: CASSLTGTWRRETQYF. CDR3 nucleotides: TGTGCCAGCAGCCTCACCGGGACCTGGAGGAGGGAGACCCAGTACTTC.

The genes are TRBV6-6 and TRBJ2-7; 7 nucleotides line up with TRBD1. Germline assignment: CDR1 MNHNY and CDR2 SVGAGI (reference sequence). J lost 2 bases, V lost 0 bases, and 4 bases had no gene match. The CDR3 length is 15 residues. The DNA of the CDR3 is TGTGCCAGCAGTTACTCAGGGGGCGCAACCTACGAGCAGTACTTC. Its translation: CASSYSGGATYEQYF.

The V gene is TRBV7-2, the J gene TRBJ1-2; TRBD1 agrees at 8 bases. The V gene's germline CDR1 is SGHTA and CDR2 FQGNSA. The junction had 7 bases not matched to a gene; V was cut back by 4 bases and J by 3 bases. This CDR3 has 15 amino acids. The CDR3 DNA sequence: TGTGCCAGCAGCTCGGCAGGGGGCCCAGACTATGGCTACACCTTC. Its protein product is CASSSAGGPDYGYTF.

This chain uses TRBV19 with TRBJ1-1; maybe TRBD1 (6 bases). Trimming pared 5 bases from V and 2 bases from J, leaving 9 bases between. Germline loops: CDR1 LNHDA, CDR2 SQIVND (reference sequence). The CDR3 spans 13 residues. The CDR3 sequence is CASSGTLNTEAFF. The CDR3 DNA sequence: TGTGCCAGTAGTGGGACACTTAACACTGAAGCTTTCTTT.

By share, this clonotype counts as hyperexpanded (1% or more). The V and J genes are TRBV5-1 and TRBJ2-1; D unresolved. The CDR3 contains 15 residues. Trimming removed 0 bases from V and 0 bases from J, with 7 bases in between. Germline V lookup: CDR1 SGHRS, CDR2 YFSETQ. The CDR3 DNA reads TGCGCCAGCAGCTTGGCCGCTGACTCCTACAATGAGCAGTTCTTC. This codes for CASSLAADSYNEQFF.